These 19 T cell receptor beta chains were sequenced from one sample in a study of blood T cells in healthy people across ages. With a J-beta primer mix and a sample-barcoded 5' primer, a second PCR ran 7 to 11 cycles. One entry per CDR3 protein results from TCRdb running MiXCR on the 5' RACE reads. Of approximately 790,000 distinct CDR3 sequences in the sample, under 80% were seen once. Material: blood. All receptors derive from a man aged 25 to 45 in good health.

The J gene is TRBJ2-7, the V gene TRBV5-1; 10 bases align to TRBD1. CDR3 length: 15 amino acids. V was pared by 3 bases and J by 3 bases, with 6 bases of the junction left unmatched. CDR1 and CDR2 from the germline V gene are SGHRS and YFSETQ. CDR3 DNA sequence: TGCGCCAGCAGCTGGCCGGGACAGGGGAACTACGAGCAGTACTTC. It is translated as CASSWPGQGNYEQYF.

V is TRBV29-1 and J is TRBJ2-7; D is uncertain. The CDR3 has 13 amino acids. V was pared by 3 bases and J by 2 bases, with 11 bases between. In germline, CDR1 is SQVTM, CDR2 ANQGSEA. The CDR3 spells CSVDGSSPYEQYF. Here the CDR3 DNA reads TGCAGCGTTGACGGTAGTTCCCCCTACGAGCAGTACTTC.

The rearrangement links TRBV7-8 to TRBJ2-7; 10 nucleotides line up with TRBD1. This CDR3 is built from 16 residues. Germline V CDR1 and CDR2: SGHVS, FQNEAQ. The V and J ends lost 2 bases and 6 bases, in that order; junction bases with no gene match: 10. The CDR3 is CASSLWADRGFSEQYF. The CDR3 DNA is TGTGCCAGCAGCTTATGGGCGGACAGGGGGTTTAGCGAGCAGTACTTC.

V gene TRBV19 combines with J gene TRBJ1-2; D might be TRBD1 (5 bases). The CDR3 is 16 residues long. Trimming cost V 1 base and J 2 bases, with 14 bases left between them. Germline V CDR1 and CDR2: LNHDA, SQIVND (reference sequence). The CDR3 region has the DNA TGTGCCAGTAGTATAGTCGGCGGCAGGGCCAACTATGGCTACACCTTC. It codes for CASSIVGGRANYGYTF.

The table lists this clonotype with a few counts. The genes are TRBV6-1 and TRBJ2-2, with 11 bases fitting TRBD1. Trimming took 7 bases from V and 4 from J; bases not matched to a gene: 8. From germline, CDR1 is MNHNS and CDR2 SASEGT. The CDR3 is 16 residues long. For the CDR3, the DNA is TGTGCCAGCAACGGACAGGGGGCGGCTGGCACCGGGGAGCTGTTTTTT. Amino acid sequence: CASNGQGAAGTGELFF.

The chain uses TRBV7-3 and TRBJ2-1; TRBD2 agrees at 8 bases. The CDR3 runs 16 residues. The J segment lost 7 bases and the V segment lost 5 bases, leaving 13 bases of the junction unmatched. In germline, CDR1 is SGHTA, CDR2 FQGTGA. As DNA, the CDR3 is TGTGCCAGCAGCCCTGCAAACAGCGGGGGTCAAAATGAGCAGTTCTTC. Protein product: CASSPANSGGQNEQFF.

This clonotype showed up just once. The chain employs TRBV20-1 and TRBJ2-7, with 8 bases identical to TRBD1. J lost 1 base, V lost 0 bases, and 5 bases had no gene match. The germline V gene encodes CDR1 DFQATT and CDR2 SNEGSKA (reference sequence). The CDR3 has 15 residues. The CDR3: CSARDLRQGSYEQYF. CDR3 in DNA: TGCAGTGCTAGAGACCTACGACAGGGGTCCTACGAGCAGTACTTC.

V gene TRBV4-2 combines with J gene TRBJ1-5; the match to TRBD1 covers 9 bases. This CDR3 has 16 residues. In germline, CDR1 is LGHNA, CDR2 YNFKEQ. With 0 bases clipped from V and 5 bases from J, the junction kept 5 bases outside the gene matches. The CDR3 sequence is CASSQDWDRVDQPQHF. The CDR3 coding sequence is TGTGCCAGCAGCCAAGATTGGGACAGGGTGGATCAGCCCCAGCATTTT.

The V call is TRBV5-5, the J call TRBJ2-1; D remains unclear. The CDR3 runs to 12 residues. In germline, CDR1 is SGHKS, CDR2 YYEKEE (reference sequence). V lost 0 bases, J lost 9 bases, and 7 bases lay in between. CDR3: CASSLGFAEQFF. CDR3 coding DNA: TGTGCCAGCAGCTTGGGGTTTGCTGAGCAGTTCTTC.

This clonotype appeared a few times. V gene TRBV20-1 combines with J gene TRBJ2-5, with D maybe TRBD2 (5 bases). This CDR3 is built from 14 residues. V was pared by 4 bases and J by 4 bases, with 16 bases between. From germline, CDR1 is DFQATT and CDR2 SNEGSKA (reference sequence). The CDR3 DNA reads TGCAGTGCTAACCGGCCGGGATACCGAGAGACCCAGTACTTC. Amino acids: CSANRPGYRETQYF.

The chain recombines TRBV7-9 with TRBJ1-1; no clear D. Trimming took 5 bases from V and 1 from J, leaving 8 bases between them. Per germline, CDR1 SEHNR and CDR2 FQNEAQ (reference sequence). The CDR3 length is 13 residues. For the CDR3, the DNA is TGTGCCAGCAGCGACGGGCAGAACACTGAAGCTTTCTTT. This codes for CASSDGQNTEAFF.

This sequence joins TRBV5-1 and TRBJ2-3; no firm D call. This CDR3 is 15 amino acids long. Germline-derived CDR1 and CDR2 are SGHRS and YFSETQ. V was shortened by 2 bases and J by 0 bases, with 10 bases between the two germline ends. CDR3 in amino acids: CASSLQTSSTDTQYF. In nucleotides, the CDR3 is TGCGCCAGCAGCTTACAGACGTCTAGCACAGATACGCAGTATTTT. Variable domain in full (rest from reference TRBV5-1 and TRBJ2-3): KAGVTQTPRYLIKTRGQQVTLSCSPISGHRSVSWYQQTPGQGLQFLFEYFSETQRNKGNFPGRFSGRQFSNSRSEMNVSTLELGDSALYLCASSLQTSSTDTQYFGPGTRLTVL.

V gene TRBV12-5 combines with J gene TRBJ2-1; 7 bases are shared with TRBD2. CDR3 length: 15 amino acids. Germline values: CDR1 LGHNT, CDR2 FRNRAP. V lost 1 base to trimming and J lost 4 bases; unmatched junction nucleotides: 4. CDR3 loop: CASGLERGPYNEQFF. CDR3 nucleotides: TGTGCTAGTGGTTTGGAGCGGGGCCCTTACAATGAGCAGTTCTTC.

CDR3 nucleotide sequence: TGTGCCAGCAGACGAACGACAGCAACTAATGAAAAACTGTTTTTT. Translated, it gives CASRRTTATNEKLFF. The chain couples TRBV2 to TRBJ1-4; the D gene is possibly TRBD1 (5 bases). The V end was cut by 6 bases, the J end by 0 bases, with 11 bases between. The CDR3 loop spans 15 amino acids. CDR1 SNHLY and CDR2 FYNNEI come from the germline V gene.

With regard to this clonotype: The junction departs from the called germline gene at one end, perhaps through a read error. This chain uses TRBV6-2 or TRBV6-3 with TRBJ1-2; 9 bases agree with TRBD1. CDR1 is MNHEY, CDR2 SVGEGT, per germline. The CDR3 is 13 amino acids. The CDR3 coding sequence is TGTACCAGCAGTCGGACAGGGGACTATGGCTACACCTTC. This codes for CTSSRTGDYGYTF.

This clonotype was found many times. This rearrangement joins TRBV20-1 to TRBJ2-7; no clear D. Trimming left V 6 bases short and J 4 bases short, with 10 bases between. CDR1 and CDR2 (germline): DFQATT, SNEGSKA (reference sequence). The CDR3 spans 11 residues. The CDR3 here is CSAPDSYEQYF. In DNA form, the CDR3 reads TGCAGTGCCCCCGACTCATACGAGCAGTACTTC.

This clonotype was picked up a small number of times. The rearrangement links TRBV12-3 or TRBV12-4 to TRBJ2-7; 12 bases agree with TRBD2. J was trimmed by 7 bases and V by 6 bases; bases with no gene match: 13. CDR3 length: 16 amino acids. The CDR3, as DNA: TGTGCCAGCAGCCGCTCTCCTAGCGGGGGGGCTGAGGAGCAGTACTTC. Protein: CASSRSPSGGAEEQYF.

V is TRBV15 and J is TRBJ2-2, with 7 bases aligning to TRBD2. The CDR3 contains 15 residues. With V trimmed by 0 bases and J by 6 bases, 4 bases remained unmatched. Germline V gives CDR1 LNHNV, CDR2 YYDKDF (reference sequence). The CDR3 region has the DNA TGTGCCACCAGCAGAGACCGGGCGGGGGCCGGGGAGCTGTTTTTT. Its protein is CATSRDRAGAGELFF.

The rearrangement joins TRBV9 to TRBJ2-7; D might be TRBD1 or TRBD2, each matching 6 bases. The J call may be wrong; the DNA end is better matched by TRBJ2-5. CDR1 is SGDLS and CDR2 is YYNGEE in the germline V gene. The CDR3 runs 14 residues. CDR3 loop: CASSGGDTEETQYF. For the CDR3, the DNA is TGTGCCAGCAGCGGGGGGGACACAGAAGAGACCCAGTACTTC.